These 27 T cell receptor beta chains share one sample of origin, sequenced in a study of T cells expressing NK-cell markers. TCRdb reworked the 5' RACE reads into one entry per CDR3 protein, no DNA. The sample table sets out over 200,000 distinct CDR3 sequences. The sample comprised blood T cells: a sorted CD56 or NKG2C T cell subset, CD4+ or CD8+ T cells, or bulk PBMC T cells (not recorded which). Receptors originate from a man younger than 35 in good health.

This chain joins TRBV6-5 and TRBJ2-5; absent DNA, TCRdb's TRBD1 call cannot be checked. CDR1 is MNHEY, CDR2 SVGAGI, per germline. The CDR3 runs to 17 residues. The CDR3 loop is CASSYTGTGGLGETQYF.

The chain recombines TRBV7-2 with TRBJ1-2. In germline, CDR1 is SGHTA, CDR2 FQGNSA. There are 15 residues in the CDR3. The CDR3: CASSLAETTNYGYTF.

The genes are TRBV29-1 and TRBJ1-1. This CDR3 has 13 amino acids. Germline V CDR1 and CDR2: SQVTM, ANQGSEA. CDR3 region: CSVAQHPNTEAFF.

The J gene is TRBJ2-2, the V gene TRBV12-3 or TRBV12-4; TCRdb calls TRBD2, which cannot be checked without DNA. This CDR3 has 18 amino acids. CDR3 in amino acids: CASSQSRGSGRYSGELFF.

V gene TRBV28 combines with J gene TRBJ2-7; TCRdb picks TRBD2, but there is no DNA to check that call. CDR1 and CDR2 (germline): MDHEN, SYDVKM. The CDR3 length is 17 residues. The CDR3 reads CASSLSGFWGEGAEQYF. The full variable domain, completed using reference TRBV28 and TRBJ2-7, is DVKVTQSSRYLVKRTGEKVFLECVQDMDHENMFWYRQDPGLGLRLIYFSYDVKMKEKGDIPEGYSVSREKKERFSLILESASTNQTSMYLCASSLSGFWGEGAEQYFGPGTRLTVT.

The chain links TRBV12-3 or TRBV12-4 to TRBJ2-5; TCRdb returns TRBD1, unconfirmable since there is no DNA. The CDR3 consists of 13 residues. CDR3 in amino acids: CASSFGGLETQYF.

The CDR3 sequence is CASSFLRSYNEQFF. The chain uses TRBV5-5 and TRBJ2-1. Germline assignment: CDR1 SGHKS and CDR2 YYEKEE (reference sequence). The length of the CDR3 is 14 residues.

This chain links TRBV30 with TRBJ2-1. This CDR3 contains 11 residues. The germline CDR1 and CDR2 sequences are GTSNPN and SVGIG (reference sequence). CDR3: CAGKEIDEQFF.

The CDR3 here is CASSGGSQETQYF. The chain joins TRBV12-3 or TRBV12-4 to TRBJ2-5. This CDR3 spans 13 amino acids.

This chain uses TRBV5-5 with TRBJ1-1; without DNA, the TCRdb call of TRBD1 cannot be checked. This CDR3 spans 15 amino acids. Germline CDR1 and CDR2: SGHKS and YYEKEE (reference sequence). The CDR3 reads CASSLVPGTNTEAFF.

This chain's CDR3 is CATSGGQGQGTAGELFF. The rearrangement links TRBV24-1 to TRBJ2-2; TCRdb's D call, TRBD1, is unchecked because there is no DNA. Germline-derived CDR1 and CDR2 are KGHDR and SFDVKD. This CDR3 has 17 residues.

The gene calls are TRBV4-2 and TRBJ2-1; lacking DNA, the TRBD2 call made by TCRdb goes unchecked. The CDR3 is 18 amino acids. CDR1 is LGHNA and CDR2 is YNFKEQ in the germline V gene. The CDR3 here is CASSQALAGGPGYNEQFF.

The genes are TRBV10-3 and TRBJ2-1; checking the TCRdb D call of TRBD2 is not possible without DNA. The CDR3 spans 13 residues. The germline CDR1 and CDR2 sequences are ENHRY and SYGVKD. The CDR3 here is CAHSGGPYNEQFF.

This chain connects TRBV21-1 to TRBJ2-2; the D call from TCRdb, TRBD1, cannot be confirmed without DNA. TRBV21-1 is a pseudogene locus. This CDR3 spans 19 amino acids. CDR3 in amino acids: CASSKDEWTGPANTGELFF.

J is TRBJ2-5 and V is TRBV4-3; the D gene TCRdb calls, TRBD1, cannot be checked with no DNA. The CDR3 spans 15 residues. Germline V gives CDR1 LGHNA, CDR2 YSLEER. CDR3 loop: CASSQDNLGAETQYF.

The rearrangement links TRBV11-1 to TRBJ2-7. This CDR3 region has 11 residues. Germline CDR1 is SGHAT and CDR2 is FQDESV (reference sequence). The CDR3 spells CASSLYDEQYF.

The rearrangement links TRBV10-3 to TRBJ2-1. Per the germline V gene, CDR1 is ENHRY and CDR2 is SYGVKD. CDR3 length: 16 amino acids. CDR3 in amino acids: CAISESGSALGGEQFF.

The chain is built from TRBV20-1 and TRBJ2-6; no DNA is available, so the TRBD1 call from TCRdb remains unchecked. Looked up from germline, CDR1 is DFQATT and CDR2 is SNEGSKA (reference sequence). CDR3 length: 18 residues. CDR3 residues: CSARDSTGSYSGANVLTF.

V and J are TRBV20-1 and TRBJ1-1. The CDR3 length is 15 residues. CDR1 is DFQATT, CDR2 SNEGSKA, per germline (reference sequence). Here the CDR3 reads CSARVSAAGNTEAFF.

The chain employs TRBV18 and TRBJ2-1; the D call from TCRdb, TRBD1, cannot be confirmed without DNA. Germline CDR1 KGHSH, CDR2 LQKENI. The CDR3 is 14 residues long. The CDR3 protein is CASSPTLQGNEQFF.

The chain combines TRBV7-8 with TRBJ2-5; TCRdb names TRBD1, which stays unverified in the absence of DNA. The length of the CDR3 is 15 residues. Germline V gene lookup returns CDR1 SGHVS and CDR2 FQNEAQ. CDR3 protein: CASSPGQLPQETQYF.

The V gene is TRBV20-1, the J gene TRBJ2-5; lacking DNA, the TRBD1 call made by TCRdb goes unchecked. The CDR3 runs to 12 residues. Germline CDR1 and CDR2: DFQATT and SNEGSKA (reference sequence). CDR3 sequence: CSAETGGETQYF.

This chain uses TRBV12-3 or TRBV12-4 with TRBJ2-2; the D gene TCRdb calls, TRBD1, cannot be checked with no DNA. The length of the CDR3 is 17 residues. The CDR3 loop is CASSPKGQGAFLGELFF.

V is TRBV20-1 and J is TRBJ2-3; TCRdb designates TRBD2, a call that cannot be tested without DNA. CDR3 size: 16 residues. Germline V gene sequence: CDR1 DFQATT, CDR2 SNEGSKA (reference sequence). CDR3 residues: CSATPLAGVNTDTQYF.

The V call is TRBV7-9, the J call TRBJ2-2; the D gene TCRdb calls, TRBD2, cannot be checked with no DNA. From germline, CDR1 is SEHNR and CDR2 FQNEAQ (reference sequence). This CDR3 is 19 amino acids long. The CDR3 spells CASRQPGLAGPANTGELFF.

The chain combines TRBV5-1 with TRBJ2-5; lacking DNA, the TRBD1 call made by TCRdb goes unchecked. CDR1 SGHRS and CDR2 YFSETQ come from the germline V gene. This CDR3 comprises 15 residues. The CDR3: CASSWVDRPKETQYF. The full variable domain, its missing parts supplied by reference TRBV5-1 and TRBJ2-5, is KAGVTQTPRYLIKTRGQQVTLSCSPISGHRSVSWYQQTPGQGLQFLFEYFSETQRNKGNFPGRFSGRQFSNSRSEMNVSTLELGDSALYLCASSWVDRPKETQYFGPGTRLLVL.

The V and J genes are TRBV30 and TRBJ2-1; TCRdb names TRBD2, which stays unverified in the absence of DNA. Germline V gene data show CDR1 as GTSNPN and CDR2 as SVGIG (reference sequence). CDR3 length: 18 residues. The CDR3 protein is CAWSVLAGRRSSYNEQFF.